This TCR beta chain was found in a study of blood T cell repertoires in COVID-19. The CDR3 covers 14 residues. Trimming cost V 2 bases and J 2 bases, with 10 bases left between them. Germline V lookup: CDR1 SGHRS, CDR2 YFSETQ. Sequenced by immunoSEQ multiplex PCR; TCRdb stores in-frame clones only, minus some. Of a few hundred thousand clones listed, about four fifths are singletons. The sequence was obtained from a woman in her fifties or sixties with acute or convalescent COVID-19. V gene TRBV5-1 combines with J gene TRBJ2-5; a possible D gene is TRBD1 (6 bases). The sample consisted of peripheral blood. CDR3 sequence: CASSFNRVQETQYF. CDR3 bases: TGCGCCAGCAGCTTTAACAGGGTTCAAGAGACCCAGTACTTC.